This T cell receptor beta chain was profiled in a study of T cell repertoires in cytomegalovirus infection. About the research overall: Based on public TCR beta signatures, there were indications of CMV infection and of a matching HLA type.

TCRdb analysed the reads with MiXCR anew, one entry per CDR3 protein. The sample lists 560,000 or so distinct CDR3 sequences; more than 15% were seen once. CDR1 is MNHEY, CDR2 SVGAGI, per germline. V was clipped by 0 bases and J by 0 bases, with 6 bases between them. CDR3 size: 16 residues. This clonotype occurred many times. The antigen is not known. Study-wide findings and caveats: Identification of carriers of CMV plus the relevant HLA was achieved through cumulative public TCR beta family frequency.

Sequencing was done on a sample of CD8+ T cells from PBMCs. The V call is TRBV6-5, the J call TRBJ1-6; D is undetermined. This clonotype was sampled from a human donor in good health (CMV status not recorded). Some clones in this sample may be carry-over from other donors' samples. Here the CDR3 reads CASSYSTSSYNSPLHF. CDR3 coding DNA: TGTGCCAGCAGTTACTCGACCAGCTCCTATAATTCACCCCTCCACTTT.